The subject of this entry is one T cell receptor (beta chain). Sequencing was performed with immunoSEQ multiplex PCR; in TCRdb, only in-frame clones are kept and a portion is missing. The sample consists of 65,000 to 95,000 clones, around 87% of them appearing once. The data derive from a study of control samples from healthy donors and cancer patients. The CDR3 has 12 residues. Looked up from germline, CDR1 is LNHDA and CDR2 is SQIVND (reference sequence). The J segment lost 3 bases and the V segment lost 10 bases, leaving 4 bases of the junction unmatched. The V and J genes are TRBV19 and TRBJ2-7; 9 bases align to TRBD1. The TCR sequence derives from a man aged 45-60 years in good health. Sequencing used blood. The CDR3 region is CATRQGDYEQYF. CDR3 in DNA: TGTGCCACCAGACAGGGGGACTACGAGCAGTACTTC.